Shown below are 14 T cell receptor beta chains from a single sample sequenced in a study of radiation and T cells in renal cell carcinoma. Described treatment: 15 Gy SBRT to primary tumor, nephrectomy 4 weeks later. Generated by immunoSEQ multiplex PCR, the TCRdb table keeps only in-frame clones and is missing some. The repertoire holds about 9,300 clones, with around 63% as singletons. The source was tumor tissue, collected from a patient whose treatment included radiotherapy and nephrectomy. All receptors come from a woman between 45 and 60 years old with renal cell carcinoma.

The V and J genes are TRBV27 and TRBJ2-2; 7 nucleotides agree with TRBD2. Losses at the gene ends were 6 bases for V and 4 bases for J; bases not matched to a gene: 17. The germline V gene has CDR1 MNHEY and CDR2 SMNVEV (reference sequence). The CDR3 is 18 amino acids. Here the CDR3 reads CASSSRERLAGLTGELFF. CDR3 nucleotides: TGTGCCAGCAGCTCAAGGGAACGACTAGCCGGACTCACCGGGGAGCTGTTTTTT.

The CDR3 DNA sequence: TGTGCCAGCAGCTTAATATCCCAGTCTGAAGCTTTCTTT. Its protein product is CASSLISQSEAFF. J is TRBJ1-1 and V is TRBV7-1; D unresolved. TRBV7-1 is an ORF, with its function uncertain. The CDR3 contains 13 residues. V lost 4 bases and J lost 6, with 12 bases in between.

The chain employs TRBV4-3 and TRBJ1-4; D remains ambiguous. V shed 0 bases and J shed 4 bases, with 15 bases lying between them. Germline V CDR1 and CDR2: LGHNA, YSLEER. The CDR3 is 17 residues long. The CDR3 is CASSQDFPVRVNEKLFF. In DNA form, the CDR3 reads TGCGCCAGCAGCCAAGATTTTCCTGTAAGGGTTAATGAAAAACTGTTTTTT.

The chain is built from TRBV7-8 and TRBJ2-1; no reliable D call. Per germline, CDR1 SGHVS and CDR2 FQNEAQ. With 9 bases removed from V and 7 bases from J, the gap between germline ends came to 10 bases. This CDR3 spans 11 amino acids. CDR3 sequence: CASGLGNEQFF. The DNA for the CDR3 is TGTGCCAGTGGGTTAGGAAATGAGCAGTTCTTC.

The chain links TRBV6-5 to TRBJ2-2; D is possibly TRBD1 (6 bases). The germline V gene has CDR1 MNHEY and CDR2 SVGAGI. The V end was cut by 4 bases, the J end by 1 base, with 13 bases between. The CDR3 has 16 amino acids. The DNA of the CDR3 is TGTGCCAGCAGTTCTAGGGGGATTCTGAACACCGGGGAGCTGTTTTTT. Translated, it gives CASSSRGILNTGELFF.

This clone is classed as medium-sized. The rearrangement links TRBV6-5 to TRBJ2-7; no clear D. The CDR3 length is 13 residues. V lost 7 bases and J lost 5, with 15 bases in between. CDR1 is MNHEY, CDR2 SVGAGI, per germline. CDR3 bases: TGTGCCAGCAAGACACCCCAAAGGGACGAGCAGTACTTC. Protein sequence: CASKTPQRDEQYF.

The V and J genes are TRBV6-5 and TRBJ2-7, with D possibly being TRBD1 or TRBD2 (5 bases each). Deletions cut 0 bases from V and 4 bases from J, with 10 bases between. The CDR3 spans 14 residues. CDR1 is MNHEY and CDR2 is SVGAGI in the germline V gene. The CDR3 sequence: CASSYSRWGYEQYF. CDR3 coding DNA: TGTGCCAGCAGTTACTCGAGATGGGGGTACGAGCAGTACTTC.

In its sample, this clone was seen a few times. The V call is TRBV6-5, the J call TRBJ1-2; D remains unclear. Trimming took 4 bases from V and 2 from J, leaving 8 bases between them. This CDR3 region has 13 residues. Germline CDR1 and CDR2: MNHEY and SVGAGI. CDR3 DNA sequence: TGTGCCAGCAGTTCACTGGACAACTATGGCTACACCTTC. Translated, it gives CASSSLDNYGYTF.

This rearrangement joins TRBV7-9 to TRBJ1-1; D may be TRBD1 (5 bases). V was shortened by 4 bases and J by 2 bases, with 14 bases between the two germline ends. The CDR3 is 15 residues long. Germline V gene data show CDR1 as SEHNR and CDR2 as FQNEAQ (reference sequence). CDR3 in DNA: TGTGCCAGCAGCTCGCCCGGGCAGGGCAACACTGAAGCTTTCTTT. Its translation is CASSSPGQGNTEAFF.

This clone was seen only once. This rearrangement joins TRBV7-6 to TRBJ1-1; D ambiguous. Germline assignment: CDR1 SGHVS and CDR2 FNYEAQ. This CDR3 has 16 amino acids. V gave up 1 base and J gave up 1 base, with 13 bases separating them. The DNA for the CDR3 is TGTGCCAGCAGCTTAGAGGTCTGGGGTGGGAACACTGAAGCTTTCTTT. Translation gives CASSLEVWGGNTEAFF. The variable domain in full, completed from reference TRBV7-6 and TRBJ1-1, reads GAGVSQSPRYKVTKRGQDVALRCDPISGHVSLYWYRQALGQGPEFLTYFNYEAQQDKSGLPNDRFSAERPEGSISTLTIQRTEQRDSAMYRCASSLEVWGGNTEAFFGQGTRLTVV.

A few counts support this clone. The rearrangement links TRBV7-2 to TRBJ2-2; D unclear. CDR3 length: 13 amino acids. Germline CDR1 and CDR2: SGHTA and FQGNSA. Trimming took 5 bases from V and 3 from J, leaving 7 bases between them. The DNA of the CDR3 is TGTGCCAGCAGCCGTTCTGACACCGGGGAGCTGTTTTTT. Translation: CASSRSDTGELFF.

This chain uses TRBV16 with TRBJ2-5; 8 bases are a match to TRBD1. CDR3 length: 16 residues. V trimming: 0 bases; J trimming: 1 base; junction bases outside the gene matches: 4. In germline, CDR1 is KGHSY, CDR2 FQNENV. DNA for the CDR3: TGTGCCAGCAGCCAATCAAACAGGGGGATCCAAGAGACCCAGTACTTC. It encodes CASSQSNRGIQETQYF.

This clone was detected a few times. The V and J genes are TRBV27 and TRBJ1-6; no definite D call. Germline CDR1 and CDR2: MNHEY and SMNVEV (reference sequence). Trimming took off 3 bases at V and 11 bases at J, with 8 bases between the two ends. The CDR3 extends over 12 amino acids. CDR3 loop: CASSFPRAPLHF. The CDR3 DNA sequence: TGTGCCAGCAGTTTCCCAAGGGCACCCCTCCACTTT.

This clone has only one observation. The J gene is TRBJ2-5, the V gene TRBV2; 7 bases agree with TRBD1. CDR1 is SNHLY and CDR2 is FYNNEI in the germline V gene. Unmatched junction bases numbered 9, after V lost 6 bases and J lost 5 bases. This CDR3 region has 14 residues. The CDR3 spells CASSVDRPPETQYF. Written as DNA, the CDR3 is TGTGCCAGCAGCGTGGACAGGCCCCCGGAGACCCAGTACTTC. The full variable domain, rest sourced from reference TRBV2 and TRBJ2-5, is EPEVTQTPSHQVTQMGQEVILRCVPISNHLYFYWYRQILGQKVEFLVSFYNNEISEKSEIFDDQFSVERPDGSNFTLKIRSTKLEDSAMYFCASSVDRPPETQYFGPGTRLLVL.